This TCR beta chain was captured by sequencing in a study of T cell responses to AZD1222 COVID-19 vaccine (dated by TCRdb to 2020 to 2022). In the study overall: Because spike-specific TCR depth and breadth did not differ between the two schedules, AZD1222 recipients who got a second dose at roughly 4 weeks were pooled with those who got a second dose at roughly 12 weeks. Trial participants were enrolled by age into subgroups of 18-55, 56-69 and 70-plus years, and around 150, 29 and 61 TCR-sequenced participants, respectively, were included in these subgroups. TCR sequencing covered fewer than 250 trial participants: 200 to 210 given two doses of AZD1222 and approximately 26 given two doses of MenACWY control vaccine.

Per the publication, the time point label means: baseline before first vaccination. Vaccinee samples came from UK trials COV001 and COV002, including a single-blind randomized controlled phase 2/3 trial of AZD1222 (ChAdOx1 nCoV-19) in healthy adults. For TCRbeta chain sequencing, PBMC samples were collected from trial participants at day 0 and at day 28 after the second dose. As for this clone: What this receptor recognizes is not known. No qualities accompany the bases; no much larger clone lies one base away.

The cysteine opens and the phenylalanine closes a CDR3 of 17 amino acids. The read is trimmed to its CDR3 DNA, 51 bases read in frame from base 1. Germline trimming amounts to 3 bases on V and 0 bases on J, with 2 as the count of junction bases outside the gene matches. The germline V gene gives CDR1 as SGHRS and CDR2 as YFSETQ. Results and caveats for the whole study, not just this receptor: A significant rise in spike-specific TCR breadth and depth was observed after two AZD1222 doses relative to day 0 and relative to MenACWY recipients. The whole spike protein was spanned by vaccine-associated CD4 TCRs, and dominant responses were seen in regions 160-218 and 743-854. Reportedly, close to half of the unique spike-specific TCRs recognized epitopes lying outside the regions that are mutated in the B.1.351 and B.1.1.7 variants. Because no day 14 peak-response samples were available, the repertoires could be characterized only after the peak T cell response. The 56-69-year group was small, and its depth increase did not reach significance, likely because of low power. Participants were mostly white British, with more females than males. The authors suggested clonal diversity may have been underestimated. Only a handful of AZD1222 recipients were SARS-CoV-2 seropositive at baseline, limiting conclusions about previously exposed vaccinees.

The CDR3 regions of human TCRbeta chains were analyzed by immunosequencing. The original pipeline was this. Repertoire TCRs were matched against a reference library of SARS-CoV-2-specific TCRs generated with the MIRA antigen-specificity platform. Breadth was defined as the fraction of unique TCRs that were SARS-CoV-2-associated, and depth was defined as the fraction of total T cells that were SARS-CoV-2-associated. Using the MIRA data, each spike-specific TCR was assigned both to the spike region to which the TCR was reactive and to a CD4 or CD8 class. Log10-transformed breadth and depth values were compared by one-way ANOVA with Sidak's multiple comparisons tests. The clones in this table, taken by TCRdb from immuneACCESS, are in-frame only. Not every clone is retained; where verified, under half of the shortfall comes from an unresolved V gene, and the cause of the rest is unknown. V and J calls plus clone size are reproduced from that table; the DNA served to infer D and trimming. Counted in this sample were about 68,000 clones; about three quarters of them appeared once. The ten biggest clones cover about 12% of the sample.

Recombination joined TRBV5-1 with TRBJ2-6, and TRBD1 aligns with 11 junction nucleotides. Sequencing used peripheral blood, obtained on day 0 of AZD1222 vaccination. The clonotype originates from an adult in good health. The CDR3 here reads CASSSGQGASGANVLTF. In nucleotide form, the sequence is TGCGCCAGCAGCTCCGGACAGGGGGCCTCTGGGGCCAACGTCCTGACTTTC.